A single TCR beta chain is shown here with its context. Antigen: not known. The sample originates from a study of response to subunit inactivated influenza vaccine. V was trimmed by 8 bases and J by 0 bases, leaving 8 bases between them. This CDR3 region has 12 residues. Study-wide results and limits: That few new T cells are recruited by each seasonal influenza vaccination was the authors' suggestion.

MiXCR was run by TCRdb on the RT-PCR reads, yielding one entry per CDR3 protein. This sample has fewer than 400,000 distinct CDR3 sequences, with around a fifth found just once. The chain employs TRBV12-3 or TRBV12-4 and TRBJ2-7; D is ambiguous. The TCR originated in a man between 50 and 69 years old who received an inactivated influenza vaccine. Sequencing used PBMCs from blood, obtained about 19 months after vaccination. CDR3 DNA: TGTGCCAGCGGGTCGGTCTCCTACGAGCAGTACTTC. The encoded protein is CASGSVSYEQYF.